The 32 T cell receptor beta chains in this list originate from one sample, sequenced in a study of T cell responses to AZD1222 COVID-19 vaccine. This table comes from immunoSEQ multiplex PCR, and its TCRdb copy is limited to in-frame clones, with some not included. The top ten clones hold 10% of a sample with over 150,000 clones, approximately 92% of them seen once. The sequenced sample was peripheral blood, obtained on day 0 of AZD1222 vaccination. The receptors stem from an adult in good health.

The V gene is TRBV30, the J gene TRBJ1-1, with D perhaps TRBD1 (6 bases). The germline gives CDR1 GTSNPN, CDR2 SVGIG (reference sequence). V was pared by 3 bases and J by 0 bases, with 20 bases between. This CDR3 is built from 17 residues. DNA for the CDR3: TGTGCCTGGAGGTTACAGGGCATCCGATTCATGAACACTGAAGCTTTCTTT. This sequence encodes CAWRLQGIRFMNTEAFF.

This clone appeared a single time. Within the sample, other DNA sequences also encode this same CDR3. This chain joins TRBV9 and TRBJ1-5; D unclear. V lost 0 bases and J 0 bases, leaving 7 bases between the germline ends. This CDR3 is 15 amino acids long. Germline lookup yields CDR1 SGDLS and CDR2 YYNGEE. The CDR3 DNA reads as TGTGCCAGCAGCGTAGCGGGCGGTAGCAATCAGCCCCAGCATTTT. Translated: CASSVAGGSNQPQHF.

The rearrangement uses TRBV7-2 and TRBJ2-4; no reliable D call. The CDR3 contains 13 residues. Germline CDR1 and CDR2: SGHTA and FQGNSA. The ends were cut back, 1 base at V and 8 bases at J, with 9 bases in the middle. Here the CDR3 DNA reads TGTGCCAGCAGCTTAGTATCCCCTCACATTCAGTACTTC. Amino acid sequence: CASSLVSPHIQYF.

This sequence joins TRBV6-6 and TRBJ1-1; 8 positions agree with TRBD1. J gave up 6 bases and V 0 bases, and 9 bases lay outside the gene matches. Germline V gene data show CDR1 as MNHNY and CDR2 as SVGAGI (reference sequence). CDR3 size: 16 residues. The CDR3 sequence: CASSYSTGGPKPEAFF. CDR3 DNA: TGTGCCAGCAGTTACTCAACAGGGGGTCCAAAGCCTGAAGCTTTCTTT.

This clone turned up a few times. The CDR3 sequence: CASSVERPDSYMNTEAFF. The CDR3 nucleotides read TGTGCCAGCAGCGTAGAAAGGCCGGACAGCTACATGAACACTGAAGCTTTCTTT. The rearrangement uses TRBV9 and TRBJ1-1, with D possibly being TRBD1 (6 bases). Trimming removed 0 bases from V and 0 bases from J, with 18 bases in between. The CDR3 length is 18 residues. Germline V gene sequence: CDR1 SGDLS, CDR2 YYNGEE.

This clone has just a few counts. The V call is TRBV19, the J call TRBJ2-1; the D is unclear. The V end lost 3 bases, the J end lost 0 bases, and 12 bases lay between the germline ends. Germline assignment: CDR1 LNHDA and CDR2 SQIVND (reference sequence). The CDR3 is 16 amino acids. CDR3 in amino acids: CASSMLGLGSYNEQFF. DNA of the CDR3: TGTGCCAGTAGTATGCTGGGGTTAGGCTCCTACAATGAGCAGTTCTTC.

This clone was counted a few times. The chain links TRBV9 to TRBJ1-2, with D possibly TRBD1 on 6 matching bases. Germline CDR1 and CDR2: SGDLS and YYNGEE. The CDR3 has 15 amino acids. V was cut by 4 bases and J by 0 bases, with 13 bases left in between. The CDR3 sequence is CASSLRQDSNYGYTF. The DNA for the CDR3 is TGTGCCAGCAGCCTCCGACAGGATTCTAACTATGGCTACACCTTC.

The rearrangement uses TRBV11-2 and TRBJ2-2, with 10 bases that match TRBD2. Germline CDR1 SGHAT, CDR2 FQNNGV. This CDR3 comprises 16 residues. V trimming: 4 bases; J trimming: 7 bases; junction bases outside the gene matches: 9. The CDR3 loop is CASSSLAGEVGGELFF. DNA for the CDR3: TGTGCCAGCAGCTCCCTAGCGGGAGAGGTGGGCGGGGAGCTGTTTTTT.

The chain has TRBV29-1 and TRBJ1-2; a possible D gene is TRBD1 (6 bases). CDR1 is SQVTM, CDR2 ANQGSEA, per germline. This CDR3 region has 13 residues. V gave up 7 bases and J gave up 8 bases, with 20 bases separating them. The CDR3: CSARRTAGLGYTF. CDR3 bases: TGCAGCGCTCGGCGGACAGCGGGGCTCGGCTACACCTTC.

The J gene is TRBJ1-4, the V gene TRBV18; unclear D gene. Trimming left V 3 bases short and J 8 bases short, with 7 bases between. Germline CDR1 is KGHSH and CDR2 is LQKENI. This CDR3 has 12 residues. CDR3: CASSPRGEKLFF. The DNA of the CDR3 is TGTGCCAGCTCACCCAGAGGGGAAAAACTGTTTTTT. Based on the CDR3 plus reference TRBV18 and TRBJ1-4, the full variable domain is NAGVMQNPRHLVRRRGQEARLRCSPMKGHSHVYWYRQLPEEGLKFMVYLQKENIIDESGMPKERFSAEFPKEGPSILRIQQVVRGDSAAYFCASSPRGEKLFFGSGTQLSVL.

This chain links TRBV3-1 (or the pseudogene TRBV3-2) with TRBJ2-1, with TRBD2 matching 14 bases. With V trimmed by 3 bases and J by 3 bases, 4 bases remained unmatched. CDR3 size: 17 residues. The germline gives CDR1 LGHDT, CDR2 YNNKEL (reference sequence). This CDR3 reads CASSHGLAGGFYNEQFF. In DNA, the CDR3 is TGTGCCAGCAGCCATGGACTAGCGGGGGGCTTCTACAATGAGCAGTTCTTC.

This clone was seen only once. This chain uses TRBV27 with TRBJ2-7, with TRBD1 matching over 7 bases. This CDR3 spans 16 amino acids. Unmatched junction bases numbered 10, after V lost 5 bases and J lost 0 bases. Germline-derived CDR1 and CDR2 are MNHEY and SMNVEV (reference sequence). The CDR3 loop is CASSPTGALSSYEQYF. In nucleotides, the CDR3 is TGTGCCAGCAGTCCCACAGGGGCCCTGAGCTCCTACGAGCAGTACTTC.

The table lists this clone with a count of one. This chain uses TRBV9 with TRBJ2-6; weak D call: TRBD1 (5 bases). CDR3 length equals 15 residues. CDR1 SGDLS and CDR2 YYNGEE come from the germline V gene. The V end was cut by 0 bases, the J end by 4 bases, with 8 bases between. CDR3 loop: CASSVEGSGANVLTF. In nucleotides, the CDR3 is TGTGCCAGCAGCGTAGAGGGGTCCGGGGCCAACGTCCTGACTTTC.

The rearrangement links TRBV5-4 to TRBJ2-6; 10 positions agree with TRBD1. This CDR3 is built from 15 residues. Germline values: CDR1 SGHNT, CDR2 YYREEE (reference sequence). V was pared by 9 bases and J by 3 bases, with 6 bases of the junction left unmatched. The CDR3 sequence: CAMDRGTLGANVLTF. The CDR3 coding sequence is TGTGCCATGGACAGGGGGACGCTTGGGGCCAACGTCCTGACTTTC.

The chain couples TRBV7-9 to TRBJ1-1; D is perhaps TRBD1 (5 bases). There are 14 residues in the CDR3. The V gene's germline CDR1 is SEHNR and CDR2 FQNEAQ (reference sequence). V was trimmed by 7 bases and J by 3 bases, leaving 15 bases between them. The CDR3 nucleotides are TGTGCCAGCAACATACAGGATCTTGACACTGAAGCTTTCTTT. It translates to CASNIQDLDTEAFF.

This clone has just one count. This chain connects TRBV11-2 to TRBJ1-6; D gene unclear. V lost 5 bases and J lost 10, with 9 bases in between. Germline loops: CDR1 SGHAT, CDR2 FQNNGV. The CDR3 is 12 residues long. CDR3 nucleotide sequence: TGTGCCAGCAGCCAAATTCAGTCACCCCTCCACTTT. It specifies CASSQIQSPLHF.

The chain uses TRBV5-1 and TRBJ1-2; D remains ambiguous. Germline V gene data show CDR1 as SGHRS and CDR2 as YFSETQ. The CDR3 consists of 14 residues. Trimming stripped 2 bases from V and 8 bases from J, with 16 bases between. The CDR3 bases are TGCGCCAGCAGCTTAGAACGGAGCTTAGTAGGCTACACCTTC. Amino acids: CASSLERSLVGYTF.

This rearrangement joins TRBV10-3 to TRBJ1-1; D unclear. CDR1 is ENHRY and CDR2 is SYGVKD in the germline V gene. Trimming cost V 2 bases and J 0 bases, with 10 bases left between them. This CDR3 is 15 amino acids long. The CDR3 DNA sequence: TGTGCCATCAGTGAGATATTAGGGTTGAACACTGAAGCTTTCTTT. Translation gives CAISEILGLNTEAFF.

V usage is TRBV18 and J usage is TRBJ2-7; 8 positions match TRBD1. The CDR3 covers 16 residues. Per the germline V gene, CDR1 is KGHSH and CDR2 is LQKENI. Unmatched junction bases numbered 10, after V lost 5 bases and J lost 1 base. The CDR3 DNA reads TGTGCCAGCTCATCAACCAGGGACAGGAGATCCTACGAGCAGTACTTC. Translation gives CASSSTRDRRSYEQYF.

The genes are TRBV5-1 and TRBJ1-4; TRBD1 might be the D (5 bases). The CDR3 loop spans 15 amino acids. V gave up 0 bases and J gave up 2 bases, with 8 bases separating them. The germline gives CDR1 SGHRS, CDR2 YFSETQ. CDR3 amino acids: CASSLAGGTNEKLFF. Here the CDR3 DNA reads TGCGCCAGCAGCTTGGCCGGGGGGACTAATGAAAAACTGTTTTTT.

The CDR3 here is CASSTGHLYGYTF. DNA of the CDR3: TGTGCCAGCAGCACGGGACATCTCTATGGCTACACCTTC. The chain uses TRBV28 and TRBJ1-2, with a weak D call TRBD1 (6 bases). The ends were cut back, 6 bases at V and 4 bases at J, with 12 bases in the middle. CDR3 length equals 13 residues. Per germline, CDR1 MDHEN and CDR2 SYDVKM.

The gene calls are TRBV6-4 and TRBJ2-1; D possibly corresponds to TRBD2 (5 bases). Looked up from germline, CDR1 is MRHNA and CDR2 is SNTAGT. The CDR3 loop spans 15 amino acids. V lost 3 bases and J lost 7, with 16 bases in between. In DNA form, the CDR3 reads TGTGCCAGCAGTGAACGTTCCGACTCGGGGAATGAGCAGTTCTTC. Translation gives CASSERSDSGNEQFF.

This clone showed up just a few times. The chain couples TRBV18 to TRBJ2-2; D is undetermined. The V gene's germline CDR1 is KGHSH and CDR2 LQKENI. This CDR3 is 14 amino acids long. The V gene lost 3 bases and the J gene lost 5 bases, with 10 bases spanning the gap. CDR3 sequence: CASSPSLGTGELFF. The CDR3, as DNA: TGTGCCAGCTCACCGTCCCTGGGGACCGGGGAGCTGTTTTTT.

The gene calls are TRBV27 and TRBJ2-6, with a tentative D call TRBD1 (6 bases). V gave up 6 bases and J gave up 0 bases, with 24 bases separating them. This CDR3 is built from 20 residues. Germline values: CDR1 MNHEY, CDR2 SMNVEV (reference sequence). The CDR3 DNA is TGTGCCAGCAGCCGCCGAACAGGGTCCCTTTCTACCTCTGGGGCCAACGTCCTGACTTTC. Protein sequence: CASSRRTGSLSTSGANVLTF.

This clone appeared a few times. The chain links TRBV7-9 to TRBJ1-1, with D hard to call. Trimming stripped 8 bases from V and 1 base from J, with 8 bases between. The length of the CDR3 is 12 residues. Germline loops: CDR1 SEHNR, CDR2 FQNEAQ (reference sequence). Here the CDR3 DNA reads TGTGCCAGCGATCTAGGGAACACTGAAGCTTTCTTT. This sequence encodes CASDLGNTEAFF.

The V and J genes are TRBV2 and TRBJ1-1; TRBD1 is a possible D gene (5 bases). The CDR3 runs 16 residues. Trimming pared 9 bases from V and 2 bases from J, leaving 22 bases between. Germline V gives CDR1 SNHLY, CDR2 FYNNEI. This CDR3 is CARGGTSKHFNTEAFF. CDR3 coding DNA: TGTGCCAGGGGGGGGACCTCCAAGCATTTCAACACTGAAGCTTTCTTT. The variable domain in full, completed from reference TRBV2 and TRBJ1-1, reads EPEVTQTPSHQVTQMGQEVILRCVPISNHLYFYWYRQILGQKVEFLVSFYNNEISEKSEIFDDQFSVERPDGSNFTLKIRSTKLEDSAMYFCARGGTSKHFNTEAFFGQGTRLTVV.

The chain recombines TRBV18 with TRBJ2-1; D is ambiguous. The CDR3 is made up of 15 amino acids. The V end lost 1 base, the J end lost 9 bases, and 16 bases lay between the germline ends. CDR1 is KGHSH, CDR2 LQKENI, per germline. Here the CDR3 DNA reads TGTGCCAGCTCACCACAGGGAAACTACGAAGGTGAGCAGTTCTTC. It yields the protein CASSPQGNYEGEQFF.

The chain joins TRBV12-3 or TRBV12-4 to TRBJ1-1, with D perhaps TRBD1 (5 bases). The V and J ends lost 7 bases and 3 bases respectively, with 12 bases between them. There are 13 residues in the CDR3. The CDR3 loop is CASKTVRYTEAFF. CDR3 nucleotides: TGTGCCAGCAAGACAGTGAGATACACTGAAGCTTTCTTT.

The chain joins TRBV19 to TRBJ1-2, with a possible D match to TRBD1 (5 bases). Looked up from germline, CDR1 is LNHDA and CDR2 is SQIVND (reference sequence). Trimming left V 5 bases short and J 8 bases short, with 21 bases between. The CDR3 covers 15 residues. CDR3 coding DNA: TGTGCCAGTAGTCGGACTACAGGTTCCTCCTCGGGCTACACCTTC. This sequence encodes CASSRTTGSSSGYTF.

The V gene is TRBV19, the J gene TRBJ2-7; either TRBD1 or TRBD2 may fit D (5 bases each). CDR1 is LNHDA and CDR2 is SQIVND in the germline V gene (reference sequence). This CDR3 has 14 amino acids. V lost 1 base and J 3 bases, leaving 10 bases between the germline ends. The CDR3 coding sequence is TGTGCCAGTAGTATAGGAACGAGGGGCTACGAGCAGTACTTC. This encodes CASSIGTRGYEQYF.

The V call is TRBV5-5, the J call TRBJ1-1, with D hard to call. Germline V CDR1 and CDR2: SGHKS, YYEKEE (reference sequence). Trimming pared 7 bases from V and 4 bases from J, leaving 17 bases between. The length of the CDR3 is 14 residues. DNA for the CDR3: TGTGCCAGCTCCGTCGGGGTGGCGATCACTGAAGCTTTCTTT. Its protein product is CASSVGVAITEAFF.

This clone was detected only once. This chain connects TRBV6-5 to TRBJ2-3; 11 bases fit TRBD2. The CDR3 totals 15 residues. Losses at the gene ends were 6 bases for V and 4 bases for J; bases not matched to a gene: 6. Germline CDR1 MNHEY, CDR2 SVGAGI. CDR3 protein: CASSQTSGTPDTQYF. DNA of the CDR3: TGTGCCAGCAGCCAGACTAGCGGGACCCCAGATACGCAGTATTTT.